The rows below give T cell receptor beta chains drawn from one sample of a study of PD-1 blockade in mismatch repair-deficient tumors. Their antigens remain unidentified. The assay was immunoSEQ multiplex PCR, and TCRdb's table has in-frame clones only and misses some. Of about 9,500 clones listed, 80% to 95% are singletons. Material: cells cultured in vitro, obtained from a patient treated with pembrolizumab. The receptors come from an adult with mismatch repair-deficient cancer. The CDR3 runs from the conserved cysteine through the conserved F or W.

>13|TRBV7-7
CASSLWENQPQHF
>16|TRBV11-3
CASSLVSGRLNEKLFF
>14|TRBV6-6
CASSPHHSNQPQHF
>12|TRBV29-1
CSVTGIADEQYF
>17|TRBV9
CASSVATEATGEDTQYF
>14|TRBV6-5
CASSYGPKRDTQYF
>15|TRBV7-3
CASSLTEGITGELFF
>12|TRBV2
CASTTGGDSQFF
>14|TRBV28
CASSLAQGWDTQYF
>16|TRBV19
CASSDWRASGTGELFF
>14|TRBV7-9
CASSLVLLDYGYTF
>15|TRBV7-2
CASSLDALANYGYTF
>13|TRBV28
CASSFSENTEAFF
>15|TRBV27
CASSSGQVPNQPQHF
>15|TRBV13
CASSLGALSSYEQYF
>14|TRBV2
CASSFLAGVGEQYF
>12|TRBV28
CASRGDNYGYTF
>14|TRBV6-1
CASSERIGYNEQFF
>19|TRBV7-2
CASSLQPPRLAGEYNEQFF
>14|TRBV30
CACRNQRENNEQFF
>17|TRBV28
CASSPGAGGQTNQPQHF
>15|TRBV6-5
CASSYLGGSNQPQHF
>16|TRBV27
CASRWGGIANTGELFF